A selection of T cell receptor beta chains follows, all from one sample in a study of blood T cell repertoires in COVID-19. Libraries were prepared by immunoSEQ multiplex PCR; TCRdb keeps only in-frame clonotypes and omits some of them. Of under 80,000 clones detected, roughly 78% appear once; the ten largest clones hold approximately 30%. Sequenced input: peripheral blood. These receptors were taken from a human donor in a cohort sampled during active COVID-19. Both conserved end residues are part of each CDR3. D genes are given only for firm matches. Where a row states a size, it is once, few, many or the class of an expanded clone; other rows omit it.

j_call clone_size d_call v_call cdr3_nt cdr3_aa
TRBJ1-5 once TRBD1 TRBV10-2 TGCGCCAGCCGGGACAGGAGCAATCAGCCCCAGCATTTT CASRDRSNQPQHF
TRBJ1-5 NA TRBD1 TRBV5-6 TGTGCCAGCAGCTTGGGGCAGGGGGCTCAGCCCCAGCATTTT CASSLGQGAQPQHF
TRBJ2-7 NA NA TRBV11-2 TGTGCCAGCAGCAACCGTCGGTACGGGGGTGAGCAGTACTTC CASSNRRYGGEQYF
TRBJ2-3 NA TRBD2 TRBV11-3 TGTGCCAGCAGCTTAGGCGGGGGATCGCAGTATTTT CASSLGGGSQYF
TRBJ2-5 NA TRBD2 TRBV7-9 TGTGCCAGCAGCTTAGCGCAGGGATCGGGGGGAAAAGAGACCCAGTACTTC CASSLAQGSGGKETQYF
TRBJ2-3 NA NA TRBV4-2 TGTGCCAGCAGCCGCTCCGCGGGGGATACGCAGTATTTT CASSRSAGDTQYF
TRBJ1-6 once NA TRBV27 TGTGCCAGCAGTAGGGCAGGGGAACTTAATTCACCCCTCCACTTT CASSRAGELNSPLHF
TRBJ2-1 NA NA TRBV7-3 TGTGCCAGCAGCTTATACAGGGCTGACGATGAGCAGTTCTTC CASSLYRADDEQFF
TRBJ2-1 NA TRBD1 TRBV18 TGTGCCAGCTCTCCCGGGACAGGATACAATGAGCAGTTCTTC CASSPGTGYNEQFF
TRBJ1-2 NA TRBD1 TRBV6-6 TGTGCCAGCAACCCGGACAGGGCTTCCTATGGCTACACCTTC CASNPDRASYGYTF
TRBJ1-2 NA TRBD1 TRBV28 TGTGCCAGCTTGGGCGGGACAGGGTACTATGGCTACACCTTC CASLGGTGYYGYTF
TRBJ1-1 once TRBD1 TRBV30 TGTGCCTGGCAGGGGGACACGAACACTGAAGCTTTCTTT CAWQGDTNTEAFF
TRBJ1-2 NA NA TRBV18 TGTGCCAGCTCACCTAGGACAGCCCTCTATGGCTACACCTTC CASSPRTALYGYTF
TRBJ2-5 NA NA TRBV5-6 TGTGCCAGCAGCTTGACAGGGCCTGGGGAGACCCAGTACTTC CASSLTGPGETQYF
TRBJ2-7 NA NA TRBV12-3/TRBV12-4 TGTGCCAGCACGGGGAGCTCCTACGAGCAGTACTTC CASTGSSYEQYF
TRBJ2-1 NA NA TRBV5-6 TGTGCCAGCAGCGTTGACGGGAGTCCCTACAATGAGCAGTTCTTC CASSVDGSPYNEQFF
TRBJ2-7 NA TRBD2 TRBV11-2 TGTGCCAGCAGCTTAGATAGAGCTGCGGGAGGTGCCTACGAGCAGTACTTC CASSLDRAAGGAYEQYF
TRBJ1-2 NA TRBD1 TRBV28 TGTGCCAGCAAGAAACTGGGACAGGGGGGTGGCTACACCTTC CASKKLGQGGGYTF
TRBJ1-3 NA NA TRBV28 TGTGCCAGCAGGTCGGGGTCCTCTGGAAACACCATATATTTT CASRSGSSGNTIYF
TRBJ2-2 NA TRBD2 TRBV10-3 TGTGCAATCACGGAAGGCGGGAGTGCCGGCGGGGAGCTGTTTTTT CAITEGGSAGGELFF
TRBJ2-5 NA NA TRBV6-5 TGTGCCAGTGGAACAGTCCGGGGGGAGACCCAGTACTTC CASGTVRGETQYF
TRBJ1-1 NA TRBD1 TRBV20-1 TGCAGTCCGGACAGGCACACTGAAGCTTTCTTT CSPDRHTEAFF
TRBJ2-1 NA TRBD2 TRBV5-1 TGCGCCAGCAGCCCGGGACTAGCGGGAGGGCCCAATGAGCAGTTCTTC CASSPGLAGGPNEQFF
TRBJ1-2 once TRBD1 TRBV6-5 TGTGCCAGCAGACTGGGACAGGTCCTTTACTATGGCTACACCTTC CASRLGQVLYYGYTF
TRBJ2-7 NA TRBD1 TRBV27 TGTGCCAGCAGGAACATCAGCCCCAAACCGGGACAGGGAACCTACGAGCAGTACTTC CASRNISPKPGQGTYEQYF
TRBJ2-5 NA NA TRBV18 TGTGCCAGCTCACCGGGTCAGGGAGAGACCCAGTACTTC CASSPGQGETQYF
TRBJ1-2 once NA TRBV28 TGTGCCAGCAGAAGGGGAGGGAACTATGGCTACACCTTC CASRRGGNYGYTF
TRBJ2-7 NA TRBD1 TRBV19 TGTGCCAGTAGAAAAACAGGGGTAAGCCTCGACGAGCAGTACTTC CASRKTGVSLDEQYF
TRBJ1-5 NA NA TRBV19 TGTGCCAGTAGCCGGCTGGGGGGTGTTCAGCCCCAGCATTTT CASSRLGGVQPQHF
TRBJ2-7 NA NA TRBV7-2 TGTGCCAGCAGCTTAGGACAGAGAAGCTACGAGCAGTACTTC CASSLGQRSYEQYF
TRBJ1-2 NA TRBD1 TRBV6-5 TGTGCCAGCAGTTACCTTCGGACAGGGGGCGGCTATGGCTACACCTTC CASSYLRTGGGYGYTF
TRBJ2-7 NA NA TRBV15 TGTGCCACCAGCAGAGATCACGGAGTATACGAGCAGTACTTC CATSRDHGVYEQYF
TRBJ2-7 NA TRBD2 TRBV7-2 TGTGCCAGCTCCGCGGGGGGGATTTCCTACGAGCAGTACTTC CASSAGGISYEQYF